The clone carrying this T cell receptor (beta chain) has more than one count but fewer than ten. The antigen is not known. Relying on iRepertoire HTBI primers and Arm-PCR of CDR3 regions, the team built TCR beta libraries. In the original workflow: Across samples, 50 to 75 TRBV and around 14 TRBJ segments were found. MiXCR, applied by TCRdb to the multiplex PCR reads, yields one record per CDR3 protein. These V and J calls are TCRdb output, not the study's own analysis. The sample lists around 460,000 distinct CDR3 sequences, around a fifth seen once, with 7% to 9% in the top ten. The length of the CDR3 is 14 residues. Germline V gives CDR1 SGHRS, CDR2 YFSETQ. V shed 4 bases and J 7 bases; nucleotides not matched to a gene: 9. The time point is: persistent/refractory GD, antithyroid drugs over 5 years with positive TRAb. Scientists built the TCR library using RNA that was extracted from PBMCs. The sample comes from a study of regulatory T cells in long-lasting Graves disease.

Whole-study findings and limits: With persistent disease, TRBV28, TRBJ1-2 and TRBJ2-5 were the favored segments.

The sequencing used peripheral blood mononuclear cells (PBMCs), collected when the disease was refractory, from a patient treated with antithyroid drugs. This sequence was found in a female donor with Graves disease. The chain employs TRBV5-1 and TRBJ2-5; 8 bases line up with TRBD2. The CDR3 here is CASSDSGAGGTQYF. The CDR3 DNA reads as TGCGCCAGCAGCGATAGCGGGGCCGGGGGGACCCAGTACTTC.